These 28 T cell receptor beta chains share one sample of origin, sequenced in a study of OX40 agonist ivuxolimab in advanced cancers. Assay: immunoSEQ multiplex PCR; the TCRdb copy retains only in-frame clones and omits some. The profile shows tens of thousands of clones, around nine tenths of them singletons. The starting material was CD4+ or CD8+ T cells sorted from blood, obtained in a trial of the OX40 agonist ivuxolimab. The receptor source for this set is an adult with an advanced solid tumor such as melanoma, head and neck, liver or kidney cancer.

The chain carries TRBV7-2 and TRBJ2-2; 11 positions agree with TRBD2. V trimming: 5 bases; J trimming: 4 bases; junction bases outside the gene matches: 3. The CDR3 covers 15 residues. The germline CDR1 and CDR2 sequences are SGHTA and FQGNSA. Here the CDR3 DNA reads TGTGCCAGCAGCCCCGGGACTAGCGGCACCGGGGAGCTGTTTTTT. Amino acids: CASSPGTSGTGELFF.

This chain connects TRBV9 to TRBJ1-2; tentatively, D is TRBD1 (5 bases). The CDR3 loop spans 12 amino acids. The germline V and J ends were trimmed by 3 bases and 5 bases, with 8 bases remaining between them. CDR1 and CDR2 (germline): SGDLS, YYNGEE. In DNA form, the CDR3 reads TGTGCCAGCAGCGGGCAGGGATATGGCTACACCTTC. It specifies CASSGQGYGYTF.

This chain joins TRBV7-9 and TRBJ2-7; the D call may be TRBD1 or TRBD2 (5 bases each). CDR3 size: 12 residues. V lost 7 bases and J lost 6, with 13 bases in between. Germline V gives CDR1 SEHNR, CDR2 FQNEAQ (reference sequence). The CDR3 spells CASKNRDLEQYF. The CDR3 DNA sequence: TGTGCCAGCAAGAACCGGGACCTCGAGCAGTACTTC.

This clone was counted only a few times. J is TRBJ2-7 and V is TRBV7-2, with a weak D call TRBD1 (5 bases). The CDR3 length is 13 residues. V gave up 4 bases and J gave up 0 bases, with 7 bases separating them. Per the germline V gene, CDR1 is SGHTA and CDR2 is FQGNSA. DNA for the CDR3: TGTGCCAGCAGCTCAGGGCACTCCTACGAGCAGTACTTC. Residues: CASSSGHSYEQYF.

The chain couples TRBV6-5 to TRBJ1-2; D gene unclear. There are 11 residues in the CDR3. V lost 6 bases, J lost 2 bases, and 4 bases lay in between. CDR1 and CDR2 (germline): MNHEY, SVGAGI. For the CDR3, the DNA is TGTGCCAGCAGCTTCAACTATGGCTACACCTTC. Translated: CASSFNYGYTF.

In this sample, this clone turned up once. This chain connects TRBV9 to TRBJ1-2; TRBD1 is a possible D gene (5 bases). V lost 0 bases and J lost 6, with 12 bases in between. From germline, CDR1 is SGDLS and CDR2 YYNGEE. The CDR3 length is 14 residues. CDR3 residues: CASSVAGGSDGYTF. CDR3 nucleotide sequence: TGTGCCAGCAGCGTAGCTGGGGGATCGGATGGCTACACCTTC.

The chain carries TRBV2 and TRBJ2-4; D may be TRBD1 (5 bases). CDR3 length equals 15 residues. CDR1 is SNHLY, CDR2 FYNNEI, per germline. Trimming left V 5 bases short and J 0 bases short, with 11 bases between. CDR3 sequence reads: CASSSTVLAKNIQYF. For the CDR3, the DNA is TGTGCCAGCAGTTCGACAGTTCTAGCCAAAAACATTCAGTACTTC.

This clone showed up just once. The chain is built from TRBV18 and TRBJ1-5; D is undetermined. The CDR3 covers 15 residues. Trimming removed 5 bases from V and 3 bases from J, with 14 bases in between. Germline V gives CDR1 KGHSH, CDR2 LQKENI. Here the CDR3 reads CASSFTLTDNQPQHF. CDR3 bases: TGTGCCAGCTCATTCACATTAACCGACAATCAGCCCCAGCATTTT. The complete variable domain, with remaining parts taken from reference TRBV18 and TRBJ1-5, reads NAGVMQNPRHLVRRRGQEARLRCSPMKGHSHVYWYRQLPEEGLKFMVYLQKENIIDESGMPKERFSAEFPKEGPSILRIQQVVRGDSAAYFCASSFTLTDNQPQHFGDGTRLSIL.

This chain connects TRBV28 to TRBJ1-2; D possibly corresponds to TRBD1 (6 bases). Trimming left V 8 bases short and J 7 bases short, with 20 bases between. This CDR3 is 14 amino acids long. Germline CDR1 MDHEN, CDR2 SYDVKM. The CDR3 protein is CASDTSGDQGGYTF. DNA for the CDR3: TGTGCCAGCGATACTTCAGGGGACCAGGGTGGCTACACCTTC.

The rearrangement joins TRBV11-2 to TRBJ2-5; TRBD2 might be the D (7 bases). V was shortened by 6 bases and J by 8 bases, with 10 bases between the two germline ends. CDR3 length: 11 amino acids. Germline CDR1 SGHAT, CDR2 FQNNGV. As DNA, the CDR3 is TGTGCCAGCAGGGGGGGGGCCACCCAGTACTTC. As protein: CASRGGATQYF.

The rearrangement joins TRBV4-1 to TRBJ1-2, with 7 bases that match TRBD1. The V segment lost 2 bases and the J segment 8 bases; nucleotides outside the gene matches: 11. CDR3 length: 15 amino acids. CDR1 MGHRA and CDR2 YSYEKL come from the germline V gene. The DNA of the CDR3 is TGCGCCAGCAGCCAACTCACGACAGGGCTGAACGGCTACACCTTC. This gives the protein CASSQLTTGLNGYTF.

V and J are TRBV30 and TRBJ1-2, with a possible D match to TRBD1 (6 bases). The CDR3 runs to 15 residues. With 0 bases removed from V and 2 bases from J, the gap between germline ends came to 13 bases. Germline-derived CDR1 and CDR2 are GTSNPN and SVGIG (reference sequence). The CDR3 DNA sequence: TGTGCCTGGAGTGTACGGGCAGGGGCGAACTATGGCTACACCTTC. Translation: CAWSVRAGANYGYTF. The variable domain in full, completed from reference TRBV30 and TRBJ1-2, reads SQTIHQWPATLVQPVGSPLSLECTVEGTSNPNLYWYRQAAGRGLQLLFYSVGIGQISSEVPQNLSASRPQDRQFILSSKKLLLSDSGFYLCAWSVRAGANYGYTFGSGTRLTVV.

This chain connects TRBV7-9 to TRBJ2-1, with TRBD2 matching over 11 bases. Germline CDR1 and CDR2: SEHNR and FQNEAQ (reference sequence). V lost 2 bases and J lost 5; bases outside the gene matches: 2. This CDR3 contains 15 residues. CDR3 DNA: TGTGCCAGCAGCTTACTGACTAGCGGGGACAATGAGCAGTTCTTC. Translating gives CASSLLTSGDNEQFF.

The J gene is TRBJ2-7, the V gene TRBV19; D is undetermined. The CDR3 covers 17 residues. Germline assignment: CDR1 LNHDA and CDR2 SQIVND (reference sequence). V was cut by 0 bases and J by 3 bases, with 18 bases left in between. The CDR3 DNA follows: TGTGCCAGTAGTATAGATTCTGGGGTGGCAGGCCGCTACGAGCAGTACTTC. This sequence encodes CASSIDSGVAGRYEQYF.

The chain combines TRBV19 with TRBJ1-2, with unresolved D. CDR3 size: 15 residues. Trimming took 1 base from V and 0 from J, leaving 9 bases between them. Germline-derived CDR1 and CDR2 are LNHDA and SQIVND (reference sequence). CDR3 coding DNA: TGTGCCAGTAGTATAGCAGGAGCACCTAACTATGGCTACACCTTC. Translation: CASSIAGAPNYGYTF.

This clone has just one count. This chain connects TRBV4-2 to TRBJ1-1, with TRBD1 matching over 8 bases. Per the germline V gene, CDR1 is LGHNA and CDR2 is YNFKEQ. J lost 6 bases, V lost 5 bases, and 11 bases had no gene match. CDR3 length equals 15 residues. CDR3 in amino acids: CASSVPQGAGAEAFF. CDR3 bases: TGTGCCAGCAGCGTCCCGCAGGGGGCTGGGGCTGAAGCTTTCTTT.

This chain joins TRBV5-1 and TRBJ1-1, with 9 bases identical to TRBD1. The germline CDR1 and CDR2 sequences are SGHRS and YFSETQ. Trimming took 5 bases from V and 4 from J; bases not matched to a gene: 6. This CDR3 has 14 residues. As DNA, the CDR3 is TGCGCCAGCAGGGATTTGGACAGGGGCACTGAAGCTTTCTTT. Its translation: CASRDLDRGTEAFF.

The CDR3 nucleotides read TGTGCCAGCAGTGAGGCGGTTGCGAGCAATGAGCAGTTCTTC. It specifies CASSEAVASNEQFF. The chain joins TRBV6-1 to TRBJ2-1; no clear D. The V and J ends lost 3 bases and 6 bases respectively, with 12 bases between them. CDR1 is MNHNS and CDR2 is SASEGT in the germline V gene. The CDR3 sequence is 14 residues long.

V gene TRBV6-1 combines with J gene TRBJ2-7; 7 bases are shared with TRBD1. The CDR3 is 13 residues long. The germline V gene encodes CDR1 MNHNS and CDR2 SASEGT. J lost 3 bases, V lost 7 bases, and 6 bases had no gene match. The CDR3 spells CASNLRTGYEQYF. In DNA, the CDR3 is TGTGCCAGCAACCTTCGGACAGGCTACGAGCAGTACTTC.

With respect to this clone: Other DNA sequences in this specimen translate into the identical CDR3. This CDR3 reads CASSPGTAYEQYF. The CDR3 coding sequence is TGTGCCAGCAGCCCCGGGACGGCCTACGAGCAGTACTTC. This chain joins TRBV6-5 and TRBJ2-7; either TRBD1 or TRBD2 may fit D (5 bases each). Germline assignment: CDR1 MNHEY and CDR2 SVGAGI. Trimming stripped 6 bases from V and 2 bases from J, with 11 bases between. This CDR3 is built from 13 residues.

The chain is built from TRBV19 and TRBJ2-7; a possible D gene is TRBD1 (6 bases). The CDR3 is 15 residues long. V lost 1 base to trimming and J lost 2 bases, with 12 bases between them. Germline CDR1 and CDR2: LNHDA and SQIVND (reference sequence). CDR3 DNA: TGTGCCAGTAGTATAGTGGGGACACGGACCTACGAGCAGTACTTC. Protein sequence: CASSIVGTRTYEQYF.

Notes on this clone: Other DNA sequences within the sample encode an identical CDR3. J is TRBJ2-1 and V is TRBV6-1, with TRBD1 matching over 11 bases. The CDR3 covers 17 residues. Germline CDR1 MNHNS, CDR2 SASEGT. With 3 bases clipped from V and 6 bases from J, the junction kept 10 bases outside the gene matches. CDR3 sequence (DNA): TGTGCCAGCAGTGACACACCTAGGACAGGGGGCCGCAATGAGCAGTTCTTC. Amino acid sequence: CASSDTPRTGGRNEQFF.

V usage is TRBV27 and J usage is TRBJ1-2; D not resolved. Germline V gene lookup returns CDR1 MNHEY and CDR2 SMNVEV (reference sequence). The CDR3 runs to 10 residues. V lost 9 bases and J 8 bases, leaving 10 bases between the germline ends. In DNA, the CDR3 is TGTGCCAGGATCCAGCCCGGCTACACCTTC. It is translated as CARIQPGYTF.

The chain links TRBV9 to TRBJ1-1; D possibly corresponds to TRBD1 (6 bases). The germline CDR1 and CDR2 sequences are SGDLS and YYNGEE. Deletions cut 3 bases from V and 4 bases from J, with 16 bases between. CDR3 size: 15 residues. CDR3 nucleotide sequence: TGTGCCAGCAGCGAGGGAAAGGGGGGGACCACTGAAGCTTTCTTT. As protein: CASSEGKGGTTEAFF. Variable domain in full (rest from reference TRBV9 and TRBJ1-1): DSGVTQTPKHLITATGQRVTLRCSPRSGDLSVYWYQQSLDQGLQFLIQYYNGEERAKGNILERFSAQQFPDLHSELNLSSLELGDSALYFCASSEGKGGTTEAFFGQGTRLTVV.

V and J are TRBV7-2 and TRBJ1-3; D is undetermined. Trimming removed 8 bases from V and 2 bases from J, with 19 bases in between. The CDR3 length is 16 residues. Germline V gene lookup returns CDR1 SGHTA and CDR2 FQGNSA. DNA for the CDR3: TGTGCCAGCTCGGATAGGGCGGCATCCCCTGGAAACACCATATATTTT. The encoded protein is CASSDRAASPGNTIYF. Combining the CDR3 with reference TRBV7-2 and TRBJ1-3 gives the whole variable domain GAGVSQSPSNKVTEKGKDVELRCDPISGHTALYWYRQSLGQGLEFLIYFQGNSAPDKSGLPSDRFSAERTGGSVSTLTIQRTQQEDSAVYLCASSDRAASPGNTIYFGEGSWLTVV.

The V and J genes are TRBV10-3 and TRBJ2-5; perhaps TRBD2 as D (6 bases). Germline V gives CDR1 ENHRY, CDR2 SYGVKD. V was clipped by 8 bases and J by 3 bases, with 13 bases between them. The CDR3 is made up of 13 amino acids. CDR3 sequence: CAIGPGLEETQYF. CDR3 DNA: TGTGCCATCGGTCCGGGACTCGAAGAGACCCAGTACTTC.

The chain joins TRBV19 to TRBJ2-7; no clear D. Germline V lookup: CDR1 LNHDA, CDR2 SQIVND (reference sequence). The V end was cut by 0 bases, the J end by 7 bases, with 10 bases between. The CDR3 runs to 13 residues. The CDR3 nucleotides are TGTGCCAGTAGTATAGAGGATGCGCGGGAGCAGTACTTC. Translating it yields CASSIEDAREQYF.

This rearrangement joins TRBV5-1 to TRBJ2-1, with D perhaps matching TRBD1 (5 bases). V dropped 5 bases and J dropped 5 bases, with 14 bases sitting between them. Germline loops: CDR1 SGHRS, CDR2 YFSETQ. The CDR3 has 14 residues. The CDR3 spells CASSPGRVDNEQFF. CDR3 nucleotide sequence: TGCGCCAGCAGTCCGGGCAGGGTGGACAATGAGCAGTTCTTC.